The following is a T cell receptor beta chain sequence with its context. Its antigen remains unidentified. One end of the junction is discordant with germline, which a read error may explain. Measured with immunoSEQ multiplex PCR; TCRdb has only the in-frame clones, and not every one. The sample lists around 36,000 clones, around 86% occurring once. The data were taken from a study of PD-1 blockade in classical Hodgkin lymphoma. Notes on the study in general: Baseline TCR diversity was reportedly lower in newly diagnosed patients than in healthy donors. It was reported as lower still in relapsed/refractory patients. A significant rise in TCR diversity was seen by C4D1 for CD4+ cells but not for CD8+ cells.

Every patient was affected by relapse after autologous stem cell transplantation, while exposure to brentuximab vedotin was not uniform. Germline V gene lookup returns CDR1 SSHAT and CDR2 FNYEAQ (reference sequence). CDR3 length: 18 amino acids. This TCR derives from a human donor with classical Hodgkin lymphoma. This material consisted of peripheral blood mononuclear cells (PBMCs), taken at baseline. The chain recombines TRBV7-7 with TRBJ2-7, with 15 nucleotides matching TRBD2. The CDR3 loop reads CASSLGPGLAGGSYEQYF. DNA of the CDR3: TGTGCTAGCAGCTTAGGCCCTGGACTAGCGGGGGGGAGCTACGAGCAGTACTTC.